These 25 T cell receptor beta chains were all obtained from the same sample, sequenced in a study of blood T cell repertoires in COVID-19. The method was immunoSEQ multiplex PCR; TCRdb's version includes in-frame clones alone and lacks a portion of them. The sample shows about 310,000 clones, under 90% of them seen only once. Sequenced input: peripheral blood. Every receptor here comes from a woman aged 30 to 39 with COVID-19, enrolled during active disease.

The rearrangement joins TRBV20-1 to TRBJ1-3; tentative D call: TRBD1 (6 bases). In germline, CDR1 is DFQATT, CDR2 SNEGSKA (reference sequence). This CDR3 comprises 13 residues. V lost 3 bases to trimming and J lost 2 bases, with 8 bases between them. CDR3 protein: CSASSGAGNTIYF. For the CDR3, the DNA is TGCAGTGCTAGTTCAGGGGCTGGAAACACCATATATTTT.

The chain combines TRBV3-1 (or the pseudogene TRBV3-2) with TRBJ1-5, with a possible D match to TRBD1 (5 bases). Trimming removed 3 bases at V and 6 bases at J, with 12 bases between. The CDR3 has 14 residues. The germline V gene has CDR1 LGHDT and CDR2 YNNKEL (reference sequence). The CDR3 is CASSQSSGRQPQHF. In DNA form, the CDR3 reads TGTGCCAGCAGCCAGAGTTCAGGGCGTCAGCCCCAGCATTTT.

The gene calls are TRBV7-2 and TRBJ1-3; D remains unclear. The germline CDR1 and CDR2 sequences are SGHTA and FQGNSA. V was cut by 0 bases and J by 0 bases, with 6 bases left in between. CDR3 length: 15 residues. CDR3 in amino acids: CASSLAGVSGNTIYF. CDR3 bases: TGTGCCAGCAGCTTAGCCGGGGTCTCTGGAAACACCATATATTTT.

The rearrangement uses TRBV29-1 and TRBJ2-3; 9 bases align to TRBD2. Trimming removed 3 bases from V and 1 base from J; junction bases left unmatched: 2. Germline V gene sequence: CDR1 SQVTM, CDR2 ANQGSEA. This CDR3 contains 14 residues. CDR3 bases: TGCAGCGTTGATCGGACTAGCGGCACAGATACGCAGTATTTT. Protein sequence: CSVDRTSGTDTQYF.

This clone was counted a single time. The J gene is TRBJ1-1, the V gene TRBV7-8; D call uncertain. The CDR3 loop spans 13 amino acids. Germline assignment: CDR1 SGHVS and CDR2 FQNEAQ. The V end was cut by 5 bases, the J end by 1 base, with 8 bases between. In nucleotides, the CDR3 is TGTGCCAGCAGCCTGGAGGAGAACACTGAAGCTTTCTTT. This encodes CASSLEENTEAFF.

V is TRBV19 and J is TRBJ2-4, with 9 bases that match TRBD1. The CDR3 sequence is 15 residues long. Germline CDR1 and CDR2: LNHDA and SQIVND (reference sequence). V gave up 5 bases and J gave up 7 bases; unmatched junction bases: 9. The CDR3 reads CASSARDREVNIQYF. For the CDR3, the DNA is TGTGCCAGTAGTGCCCGGGACAGGGAAGTGAACATTCAGTACTTC.

The CDR3 sequence: CASSVGDNQPQHF. CDR3 sequence (DNA): TGTGCCAGCAGCGTGGGAGACAATCAGCCCCAGCATTTT. This chain connects TRBV9 to TRBJ1-5; D uncertain. The germline gives CDR1 SGDLS, CDR2 YYNGEE. There are 13 residues in the CDR3. V lost 2 bases to trimming and J lost 3 bases, with 6 bases between them.

V usage is TRBV27 and J usage is TRBJ2-2, with 7 nucleotides matching TRBD1. Germline CDR1 MNHEY, CDR2 SMNVEV (reference sequence). This CDR3 spans 15 amino acids. With V trimmed by 5 bases and J by 6 bases, 9 bases remained unmatched. CDR3 in amino acids: CASSPWDRPAGELFF. CDR3 DNA: TGTGCCAGCAGTCCGTGGGACAGACCGGCCGGGGAGCTGTTTTTT.

The chain has TRBV10-3 and TRBJ2-7; no clear D gene. The ends were cut back, 6 bases at V and 6 bases at J, with 12 bases in the middle. The CDR3 covers 12 residues. Germline V lookup: CDR1 ENHRY, CDR2 SYGVKD. DNA for the CDR3: TGTGCCATCAGCGAGACTCCCCTCGAGCAGTACTTC. Translating it yields CAISETPLEQYF.

CDR3 in amino acids: CASSPTASYEQYF. The CDR3 coding sequence is TGTGCCAGCAGCCCAACAGCTTCCTACGAGCAGTACTTC. The chain has TRBV3-1 (or the pseudogene TRBV3-2) and TRBJ2-7; the D is unclear. The CDR3 length is 13 residues. Trimming cost V 4 bases and J 1 base, with 8 bases left between them. Germline CDR1 reads LGHDT; CDR2 reads YNNKEL (reference sequence).

V usage is TRBV7-2 and J usage is TRBJ1-4, with D maybe TRBD1 (6 bases). Trimming took 8 bases from V and 6 from J, leaving 16 bases between them. The CDR3 is 14 residues long. The germline V gene encodes CDR1 SGHTA and CDR2 FQGNSA. Here the CDR3 reads CASRQGQTDEKLFF. CDR3 sequence (DNA): TGTGCCAGCCGCCAAGGACAGACAGATGAAAAACTGTTTTTT.

The V gene is TRBV5-1, the J gene TRBJ2-5, with 7 positions matching TRBD2. Germline CDR1 reads SGHRS; CDR2 reads YFSETQ. V lost 0 bases to trimming and J lost 3 bases; unmatched junction nucleotides: 5. The CDR3 covers 15 residues. CDR3 residues: CASSLGTSAKETQYF. CDR3 coding DNA: TGCGCCAGCAGCTTGGGCACTAGCGCTAAAGAGACCCAGTACTTC.

This chain uses TRBV5-1 with TRBJ2-2; D perhaps matches TRBD2 (6 bases). In germline, CDR1 is SGHRS, CDR2 YFSETQ. The V gene lost 4 bases and the J gene lost 3 bases, with 10 bases spanning the gap. The CDR3 contains 14 residues. The CDR3 sequence is CASSRTGDTGELFF. The CDR3 nucleotides are TGCGCCAGCAGCCGTACGGGGGACACCGGGGAGCTGTTTTTT.

The CDR3 DNA reads as TGTGCCAGCAGCCCCGGACTTAGTGGGGGCAATCAGCCCCAGCATTTT. Its protein is CASSPGLSGGNQPQHF. The J gene is TRBJ1-5, the V gene TRBV3-1 (or the pseudogene TRBV3-2); D is unclear. CDR1 is LGHDT and CDR2 is YNNKEL in the germline V gene (reference sequence). V dropped 4 bases and J dropped 2 bases, with 15 bases sitting between them. The CDR3 runs to 16 residues.

V and J are TRBV29-1 and TRBJ2-3, with D maybe TRBD2 (7 bases). The CDR3 runs 14 residues. Germline CDR1 SQVTM, CDR2 ANQGSEA. V was cut by 4 bases and J by 2 bases, with 13 bases left in between. CDR3 sequence reads: CSVGVGGHTDTQYF. The CDR3 DNA reads TGCAGCGTTGGAGTGGGGGGGCACACAGATACGCAGTATTTT.

The V and J genes are TRBV5-4 and TRBJ2-1; possible D gene TRBD2, 6 bases. The CDR3 runs 16 residues. Germline CDR1 reads SGHNT; CDR2 reads YYREEE (reference sequence). V was shortened by 3 bases and J by 4 bases, with 17 bases between the two germline ends. The CDR3 DNA is TGTGCCAGCAGCTCGGAGCGGGCCCGTAGATACAATGAGCAGTTCTTC. Protein product: CASSSERARRYNEQFF.

This chain uses TRBV3-1 (or the pseudogene TRBV3-2) with TRBJ1-5; TRBD1 agrees at 8 bases. V shed 1 base and J 1 base; nucleotides not matched to a gene: 3. CDR1 is LGHDT and CDR2 is YNNKEL in the germline V gene (reference sequence). The length of the CDR3 is 16 residues. The CDR3 loop is CASSQGGDRSNQPQHF. Written as DNA, the CDR3 is TGTGCCAGCAGCCAAGGGGGGGACAGGAGCAATCAGCCCCAGCATTTT.

A few counts support this clone. The gene calls are TRBV7-9 and TRBJ2-7; 8 bases are a match to TRBD2. CDR1 SEHNR and CDR2 FQNEAQ come from the germline V gene (reference sequence). V lost 1 base and J lost 7; bases outside the gene matches: 3. CDR3 length: 13 amino acids. CDR3 amino acids: CASSLVAGREQYF. The CDR3 DNA follows: TGTGCCAGCAGCTTAGTAGCGGGGAGGGAGCAGTACTTC. Filled out from reference TRBV7-9 and TRBJ2-7, the complete variable domain reads DTGVSQNPRHKITKRGQNVTFRCDPISEHNRLYWYRQTLGQGPEFLTYFQNEAQLEKSRLLSDRFSAERPKGSFSTLEIQRTEQGDSAMYLCASSLVAGREQYFGPGTRLTVT.

The V gene is TRBV30, the J gene TRBJ1-2; D call uncertain. Trimming cost V 1 base and J 4 bases, with 7 bases left between them. The germline CDR1 and CDR2 sequences are GTSNPN and SVGIG (reference sequence). This CDR3 is built from 12 residues. CDR3 protein: CAWSANSYGYTF. The DNA for the CDR3 is TGTGCCTGGAGTGCTAACAGCTATGGCTACACCTTC. Together with reference TRBV30 and TRBJ1-2, the CDR3 gives the full variable domain: SQTIHQWPATLVQPVGSPLSLECTVEGTSNPNLYWYRQAAGRGLQLLFYSVGIGQISSEVPQNLSASRPQDRQFILSSKKLLLSDSGFYLCAWSANSYGYTFGSGTRLTVV.

This chain connects TRBV4-1 to TRBJ1-2, with TRBD1 matching over 9 bases. The germline gives CDR1 MGHRA, CDR2 YSYEKL. The CDR3 runs 15 residues. Losses at the gene ends were 2 bases for V and 7 bases for J; bases not matched to a gene: 8. The CDR3 DNA reads as TGCGCCAGCAGCCAACCCCTGGACAGGGGCGGTGGCTACACCTTC. Protein: CASSQPLDRGGGYTF.

This clone was detected once. The J gene is TRBJ1-2, the V gene TRBV19, with 11 bases identical to TRBD1. This CDR3 has 17 amino acids. The V and J ends lost 4 bases and 4 bases, in that order; junction bases with no gene match: 11. From germline, CDR1 is LNHDA and CDR2 SQIVND (reference sequence). The CDR3 region has the DNA TGTGCCAGTAGTACCCTTGGACAGGGGGCGGAGATCTATGGCTACACCTTC. This translates into CASSTLGQGAEIYGYTF. Variable domain in full (rest from reference TRBV19 and TRBJ1-2): DGGITQSPKYLFRKEGQNVTLSCEQNLNHDAMYWYRQDPGQGLRLIYYSQIVNDFQKGDIAEGYSVSREKKESFPLTVTSAQKNPTAFYLCASSTLGQGAEIYGYTFGSGTRLTVV.

This clone showed up just once. The chain carries TRBV6-4 and TRBJ1-1, with TRBD1 as a possible D gene (6 bases). V was shortened by 3 bases and J by 8 bases, with 16 bases between the two germline ends. CDR3 length equals 14 residues. Germline V gives CDR1 MRHNA, CDR2 SNTAGT. CDR3 region: CASSEVGASGEAFF. CDR3 in DNA: TGTGCCAGCAGTGAGGTGGGGGCTTCGGGAGAAGCTTTCTTT.

The rearrangement uses TRBV7-6 and TRBJ2-7; TRBD1 matches at 7 bases. CDR3 length equals 14 residues. Germline V gene sequence: CDR1 SGHVS, CDR2 FNYEAQ. J gave up 3 bases and V 5 bases, and 7 bases lay outside the gene matches. The CDR3 region is CASSPASGGYEQYF. The CDR3 region has the DNA TGTGCCAGCAGCCCGGCCTCAGGGGGCTACGAGCAGTACTTC.

This sequence joins TRBV29-1 and TRBJ2-7; 10 positions match TRBD1. This CDR3 contains 13 residues. V was pared by 7 bases and J by 1 base, with 4 bases of the junction left unmatched. Germline V lookup: CDR1 SQVTM, CDR2 ANQGSEA. The CDR3 is CSAGTGVSYEQYF. As DNA, the CDR3 is TGCAGCGCCGGGACAGGGGTGTCCTACGAGCAGTACTTC.

The chain couples TRBV27 to TRBJ1-2; D might be TRBD1 (6 bases). Looked up from germline, CDR1 is MNHEY and CDR2 is SMNVEV (reference sequence). V lost 5 bases, J lost 6 bases, and 13 bases lay in between. There are 13 residues in the CDR3. The CDR3 region has the DNA TGTGCCAGCAGTCCCGGGACATTGAATGGCTACACCTTC. This gives the protein CASSPGTLNGYTF.